The rows below give T cell receptor beta chains drawn from one sample of a study of cytomegalovirus exposure and HLA in healthy donors. Profiled with immunoSEQ multiplex PCR; TCRdb holds only in-frame clones, not every one. The top ten clones hold around 2.5% of a sample with 100,000 to 150,000 clones, about two thirds of them seen once. The specimen was PBMCs. These receptors came from an older woman in good health and CMV-seropositive. Both conserved end residues are trimmed from each CDR3. The order of the fields is V gene, CDR3 protein.

>TRBV13
ASSVRGLPGYT
>TRBV7-3
ASSLRLAGGSSGANVLT
>TRBV5-1
ASSLEGQYYNEQF
>TRBV6-5
ASSWYRGREQY
>TRBV6-1
ASSSTDRGYT
>TRBV7-9
SSSVGGVGRNEKLF
>TRBV2
ASSELRTNEKLF
>TRBV5-4
ASSSGGEQY
>TRBV9
ASSVSGGDYNEQF
>TRBV7-3
ASSLQGNTEAF
>TRBV5-4
ASSLGGPSNPYNEQF
>TRBV5-1
ASRSPESNTEAF
>TRBV6-1
ASSGTGTPKHMNTEAF
>TRBV6-6
ASSYYGGNYGYT
>TRBV27
ASSKIGTGSTDTQY
>TRBV27
ASRLRLSSYNEQF
>TRBV4-1
ASSHTIQSQGTGELF
>TRBV6-1
ASSVQGNYGYT
>TRBV29-1
SVEGLAGDLYQETQY
>TRBV18
ASSLITGAPTEAF
>TRBV6-5
ASTPRSGANVLT
>TRBV2
ASSETRTSWDGRGYEQY